The rows below give T cell receptor beta chains drawn from one sample of a study of CD8 T cells in Susac syndrome. MiXCR was run by TCRdb on the immunoSEQ multiplex PCR reads, yielding one entry per CDR3 protein. The data hold around 140,000 distinct CDR3 sequences, with around 86% observed a single time. The sample comprised CD8+ T cells from PBMCs. The origin of the receptors is a human donor with multiple sclerosis. The CDR3 runs from the conserved cysteine through the conserved F or W. Fields, in order: V gene, J gene, D gene, clone size, CDR3 DNA, CDR3 protein. A D gene is named only where the DNA matches it firmly. The size of a clone is reported for some rows only, either as once, few or many, or as a class for expanded clones.

V: TRBV7-2; J: TRBJ2-5; D: .; size: .; DNA: TGTGCCAGCAGCTCCCAGAGTAGCCTAGAGACCCAGTACTTC; CDR3: CASSSQSSLETQYF
V: TRBV9; J: TRBJ2-5; D: .; size: .; DNA: TGTGCCAGCAGCGTAGAAGACGGACAAGAGACCCAGTACTTC; CDR3: CASSVEDGQETQYF
V: TRBV6-2/TRBV6-3; J: TRBJ2-1; D: .; size: .; DNA: TGTGCCAGCAGTCCCACAGGTTTGAATGAGCAGTTCTTC; CDR3: CASSPTGLNEQFF
V: TRBV19; J: TRBJ1-1; D: .; size: .; DNA: TGTGCCAGTAGTATAGGAGGGAACACTGAAGCTTTCTTT; CDR3: CASSIGGNTEAFF
V: TRBV13; J: TRBJ1-5; D: .; size: .; DNA: TGTGCCAGCAGCCACGGTGACCACCCCCAGCATTTT; CDR3: CASSHGDHPQHF
V: TRBV6-6; J: TRBJ1-5; D: .; size: .; DNA: TGTGCCAGCACGGCGGGGCATGGCAATCAGCCCCAGCATTTT; CDR3: CASTAGHGNQPQHF
V: TRBV30; J: TRBJ1-5; D: .; size: .; DNA: TGTGCCTGGAGTGCCAAACAGGGTTTTAGCAATCAGCCCCAGCATTTT; CDR3: CAWSAKQGFSNQPQHF
V: TRBV2; J: TRBJ1-1; D: .; size: .; DNA: TGTGCCAGCCACCACGGCACAGAGGCGGGGGAATACACTGAAGCTTTCTTT; CDR3: CASHHGTEAGEYTEAFF
V: TRBV9; J: TRBJ1-1; D: .; size: .; DNA: TGTGCCAGCAGCGTAGGTGGGGGAGGGAACACTGAAGCTTTCTTT; CDR3: CASSVGGGGNTEAFF
V: TRBV28; J: TRBJ2-1; D: TRBD2; size: .; DNA: TGTGCCAGCAGTCTGACGGCGGGGGGGGCTCGGTACAATGAGCAGTTCTTC; CDR3: CASSLTAGGARYNEQFF
V: TRBV7-9; J: TRBJ2-1; D: .; size: .; DNA: TGTGCCAGCAGCTTAGTAAGTAGTGATGAGCAGTTCTTC; CDR3: CASSLVSSDEQFF
V: TRBV10-3; J: TRBJ1-4; D: .; size: few; DNA: TGTGCCATCAGTGAGATCGGGGAGAATGAAAAACTGTTTTTT; CDR3: CAISEIGENEKLFF
V: TRBV4-1; J: TRBJ1-5; D: .; size: .; DNA: TGCGCCAGCAGCCAAGATCTTGGGGGGGCTCAGCCCCAGCATTTT; CDR3: CASSQDLGGAQPQHF
V: TRBV7-9; J: TRBJ1-6; D: .; size: .; DNA: TGTGCCAGCATGGAGATCAGTGATAATTCACCCCTCCACTTT; CDR3: CASMEISDNSPLHF
V: TRBV5-6; J: TRBJ2-7; D: .; size: few; DNA: TGTGCCAGCAGCTTGGTAGCAGCTTCCTACGAGCAGTACTTC; CDR3: CASSLVAASYEQYF
V: TRBV2; J: TRBJ2-1; D: .; size: .; DNA: TGTGCCAGCAGTGAGAGAGGGGGGCCGTCGGATGAGCAGTTCTTC; CDR3: CASSERGGPSDEQFF
V: TRBV4-1; J: TRBJ1-5; D: .; size: few; DNA: TGCGCCAGCAGCCAAGAATGGGGGATGGATCAGCCCCAGCATTTT; CDR3: CASSQEWGMDQPQHF